The source of this T cell receptor beta chain is a study of PD-1 blockade in mismatch repair-deficient tumors. Study-wide points: Tumor-resident clones, often absent from pretreatment blood, expanded after pembrolizumab and then contracted.

In germline, CDR1 is SEHNR, CDR2 FQNEAQ (reference sequence). The CDR3 is 14 amino acids. The V gene end was trimmed by 4 bases and the J gene end by 2 bases; junction bases not matched to a gene: 3. Mismatch repair deficiency was confirmed in all patients, by PCR or immunohistochemistry. The TCR-sequenced patients were a few responders to pembrolizumab. The data were produced by immunoSEQ multiplex PCR, yet TCRdb's version contains in-frame clones alone and is incomplete. This sample yields some 27,000 clones, of which 65% to 85% are seen a single time; about 3% belongs to the top ten. Note on this clone: Its antigen is as yet unknown.

The TCR comes from an adult with mismatch repair-deficient cancer. The chain combines TRBV7-9 with TRBJ1-1, with TRBD1 matching 8 bases. Sample: PBMCs, taken before pembrolizumab treatment. CDR3 in amino acids: CASSWGQANTEAFF. The CDR3 DNA follows: TGTGCCAGCAGCTGGGGACAGGCAAACACTGAAGCTTTCTTT.